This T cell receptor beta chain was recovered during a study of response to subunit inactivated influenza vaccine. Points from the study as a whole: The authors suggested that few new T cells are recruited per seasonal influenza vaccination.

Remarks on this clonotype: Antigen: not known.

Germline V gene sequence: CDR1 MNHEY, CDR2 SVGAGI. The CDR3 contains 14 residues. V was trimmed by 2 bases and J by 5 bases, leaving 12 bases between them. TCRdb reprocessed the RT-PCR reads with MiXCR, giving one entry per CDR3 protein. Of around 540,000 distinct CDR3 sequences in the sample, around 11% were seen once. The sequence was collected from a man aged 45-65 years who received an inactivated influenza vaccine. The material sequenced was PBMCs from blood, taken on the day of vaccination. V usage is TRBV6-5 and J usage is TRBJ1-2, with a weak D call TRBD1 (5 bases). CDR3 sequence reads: CASSYGGGGYGYTF. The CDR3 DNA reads TGTGCCAGCAGTTACGGCGGGGGGGGGTATGGCTACACCTTC.